Listed here are 7 T cell receptor beta chains from one sample, sequenced in a study of blood T cells in healthy people across ages. Sample-barcoded 5' priming and a J-beta primer mix drove a second PCR of roughly 6 to 12 cycles. TCRdb redid the calling of the 5' RACE reads with MiXCR, one entry per CDR3 protein. Seen here are some 1.4 million distinct CDR3 sequences, 42% observed once, and the top ten hold 7.9%. Sequenced material: blood. These receptors all come from a woman aged 18 to 35 in good health.

In this sample, this clonotype turned up a few times. V gene TRBV20-1 combines with J gene TRBJ1-5; 9 bases are a match to TRBD1. V lost 2 bases and J lost 0; bases outside the gene matches: 8. Germline CDR1 reads DFQATT; CDR2 reads SNEGSKA (reference sequence). The CDR3 has 17 amino acids. The DNA for the CDR3 is TGCAGTGCTAGACGGCGGACAGGGGCAGATAGCAATCAGCCCCAGCATTTT. Encoded protein: CSARRRTGADSNQPQHF.

The chain is built from TRBV20-1 and TRBJ2-1, with D maybe TRBD2 (6 bases). Trimming pared 0 bases from V and 0 bases from J, leaving 15 bases between. This CDR3 comprises 17 residues. Germline values: CDR1 DFQATT, CDR2 SNEGSKA (reference sequence). The CDR3 nucleotides are TGCAGTGCTAGAGATTTCCCGGGACTGCACTCCTACAATGAGCAGTTCTTC. This encodes CSARDFPGLHSYNEQFF.

A few counts support this clonotype. The DNA for the CDR3 is TGCGCCAGCAGCAGTCCCTTTTCCGAGCAGTACTTC. Its protein is CASSSPFSEQYF. This chain joins TRBV4-1 and TRBJ2-7; the D is unclear. The CDR3 sequence is 12 residues long. V was trimmed by 5 bases and J by 6 bases, leaving 11 bases between them. Germline V CDR1 and CDR2: MGHRA, YSYEKL.

In the case of this clonotype: This could be a read error, since a much larger clone is one nucleotide away. V gene TRBV10-3 combines with J gene TRBJ2-7; either TRBD1 or TRBD2 may fit D (5 bases each). The V gene lost 8 bases and the J gene lost 5 bases, with 19 bases spanning the gap. Germline V gene sequence: CDR1 ENHRY, CDR2 SYGVKD. The CDR3 has 14 amino acids. The CDR3 DNA follows: TGTGCCATCTGGGGCGGGCTAGCAGGCAACGAGCAGTACTTC. This sequence encodes CAIWGGLAGNEQYF.

This rearrangement joins TRBV6-5 to TRBJ2-1, with TRBD2 identical over 11 bases. The CDR3 totals 16 residues. The V gene end was trimmed by 7 bases and the J gene end by 6 bases; junction bases not matched to a gene: 11. Per the germline V gene, CDR1 is MNHEY and CDR2 is SVGAGI. The CDR3 DNA follows: TGTGCCAGCACCCGACCCGGGACTAGCGGAACCAATGAGCAGTTCTTC. This translates into CASTRPGTSGTNEQFF.

This clonotype was observed a handful of times. The chain recombines TRBV10-3 with TRBJ2-7, with TRBD2 matching over 11 bases. The CDR3 spans 16 residues. V lost 4 bases, J lost 7 bases, and 12 bases stayed unmatched. Germline CDR1 reads ENHRY; CDR2 reads SYGVKD. The CDR3 sequence is CAISATSGGNHNEQYF. The CDR3 bases are TGTGCCATCAGTGCCACTAGCGGGGGTAACCACAATGAGCAGTACTTC.

This clonotype was detected ten times or more. The rearrangement links TRBV28 to TRBJ2-7, with 7 bases identical to TRBD1. Germline assignment: CDR1 MDHEN and CDR2 SYDVKM. The ends lost 10 bases at V and 0 bases at J; junction bases unmatched: 6. CDR3 length: 13 amino acids. The CDR3 protein is CATTGTVSYEQYF. CDR3 nucleotide sequence: TGTGCCACCACCGGGACAGTCTCCTACGAGCAGTACTTC.